A single sample gave rise to the 28 T cell receptor beta chains below, sequenced in a study of molecular identifiers for immune sequencing clone quantification. TCRdb reprocessed the PCR reads with MiXCR, giving one entry per CDR3 protein. This table holds tens of thousands of distinct CDR3 sequences, roughly 38% found once. Sequencing used naive CD8+ T cells from blood, with Jurkat cell RNA spiked in. Indicated subset: FACS-sorted CD8+CD4-CCR7+CD45RA+ naive T cells. Receptors originate from a human donor in good health. Some libraries in this study had Jurkat cell RNA spiked in.

This clonotype was picked up a small number of times. V usage is TRBV5-6 and J usage is TRBJ2-7; D is undetermined. The CDR3 is 14 residues long. Trimming pared 0 bases from V and 0 bases from J, leaving 7 bases between. CDR1 is SGHDT and CDR2 is YYEEEE in the germline V gene. CDR3 bases: TGTGCCAGCAGCTTGGAAAGGAGCTCCTACGAGCAGTACTTC. It encodes CASSLERSSYEQYF. Complete variable domain (other parts from reference TRBV5-6 and TRBJ2-7): DAGVTQSPTHLIKTRGQQVTLRCSPKSGHDTVSWYQQALGQGPQFIFQYYEEEERQRGNFPDRFSGHQFPNYSSELNVNALLLGDSALYLCASSLERSSYEQYFGPGTRLTVT.

Comment on this clonotype: This sequence may be a read error, since a much larger clone differs from it by one base. The chain has TRBV24-1 and TRBJ2-6, with TRBD1 matching over 8 bases. The CDR3 runs 17 residues. The V gene's germline CDR1 is KGHDR and CDR2 SFDVKD. CDR3 residues: CATGPRTGSSGANVQTF. In DNA, the CDR3 is TGTGCCACCGGGCCCCGGACAGGGAGCTCTGGGGCCAACGTCCAGACTTTC.

This clonotype was counted ten times or more. At one end, the junction sequence differs from germline, possibly due to a read error. DNA for the CDR3: TGTGCCAGCAGCTTCACCGGGGAGCTGTTTTTT. It specifies CASSFTGELFF. This chain connects TRBV5-1 to TRBJ2-2; D remains ambiguous. This CDR3 region has 11 residues. Looked up from germline, CDR1 is SGHRS and CDR2 is YFSETQ. Variable domain in full (rest from reference TRBV5-1 and TRBJ2-2): KAGVTQTPRYLIKTRGQQVTLSCSPISGHRSVSWYQQTPGQGLQFLFEYFSETQRNKGNFPGRFSGRQFSNSRSEMNVSTLELGDSALYLCASSFTGELFFGEGSRLTVL.

The chain joins TRBV6-2 or TRBV6-3 to TRBJ2-7; D gene uncertain. The CDR3 totals 11 residues. V lost 7 bases to trimming and J lost 1 base, with 5 bases between them. Germline V gives CDR1 MNHEY, CDR2 SVGEGT. CDR3 nucleotide sequence: TGTGCCAGCACGGAGTCCTACGAGCAGTACTTC. Its protein product is CASTESYEQYF.

This clonotype was seen a handful of times. This sequence joins TRBV12-3 or TRBV12-4 and TRBJ2-7; D is perhaps TRBD2 (6 bases). The CDR3 consists of 12 residues. V lost 5 bases, J lost 7 bases, and 12 bases lay in between. In DNA, the CDR3 is TGTGCCAGCAGTCCAGCGGGCGGGGAGCAGTACTTC. Protein product: CASSPAGGEQYF.

J is TRBJ2-1 and V is TRBV7-2, with 8 bases that match TRBD1. This CDR3 is 15 amino acids long. J lost 7 bases, V lost 4 bases, and 9 bases had no gene match. Germline V CDR1 and CDR2: SGHTA, FQGNSA. CDR3 DNA: TGTGCCAGCAGCTGGCAGGGGGCGTCGGTAAATGAGCAGTTCTTC. Its translation: CASSWQGASVNEQFF.

In its sample, this clonotype was seen many times. The chain uses TRBV10-2 and TRBJ1-1; D not certain. The V end lost 6 bases, the J end lost 5 bases, and 13 bases lay between the germline ends. CDR3 length: 13 amino acids. CDR1 and CDR2 (germline): WSHSY, SAAADI. CDR3 DNA: TGCGCCAGCAGGGAAGGACCGGTAACTGAAGCTTTCTTT. It is translated as CASREGPVTEAFF.

This clonotype was detected many times. J is TRBJ1-5 and V is TRBV4-2; D is unresolved. The CDR3 is 15 amino acids. CDR1 is LGHNA, CDR2 YNFKEQ, per germline. Trimming took off 4 bases at V and 1 base at J, with 11 bases between the two ends. CDR3 residues: CASSPFGQSNQPQHF. The CDR3 DNA follows: TGTGCCAGCAGCCCATTTGGGCAGAGCAATCAGCCCCAGCATTTT.

This clonotype was counted once. With a much larger clone just one base away, this may be a read error. Because it lacks the conserved phenylalanine or tryptophan at the end, this CDR3 is likely a read error. J is TRBJ1-1 and V is TRBV7-9; no reliable D call. Germline lookup yields CDR1 SEHNR and CDR2 FQNEAQ (reference sequence). The CDR3 runs to 14 residues. Trimming cost V 3 bases and J 0 bases, with 8 bases left between them. CDR3 sequence: CASSFSGMNTEAFI. DNA for the CDR3: TGTGCCAGCAGCTTCAGTGGGATGAACACTGAAGCTTTCATT.

About this clonotype: One end of the junction fails to match germline, which may point to a read error. The V gene is TRBV7-9, the J gene TRBJ2-3, with unresolved D. CDR3 length equals 15 residues. CDR1 and CDR2 (germline): SEHNR, FQNEAQ (reference sequence). The CDR3 DNA follows: TGTGCCAGCGGCTTCACCTTATTACCCACAGATACGCAGTATTTT. As protein: CASGFTLLPTDTQYF.

Turning to this clonotype: This may come from a read error, since a much larger clone is one base off. This chain uses TRBV27 with TRBJ2-3; D is perhaps TRBD2 (6 bases). The CDR3 loop spans 16 amino acids. V was shortened by 8 bases and J by 2 bases, with 20 bases between the two germline ends. The V gene's germline CDR1 is MNHEY and CDR2 SMNVEV (reference sequence). CDR3 in DNA: TGTGCCAGCCCCCACCTGGGGGGAGGTTCCACAGATACGCAGTATTTT. Encoded protein: CASPHLGGGSTDTQYF.

Worth noting for this clonotype: Possible read error: a much larger clone is one base away. The CDR3, as DNA: TGTGCCAGCTTCCTAGGGCCATACACTAAAGCTTTCTTT. Translating it yields CASFLGPYTKAFF. The chain links TRBV28 to TRBJ1-1; D is unresolved. CDR1 and CDR2 (germline): MDHEN, SYDVKM. This CDR3 spans 13 amino acids.

The sample holds a few counts of this clonotype. The chain has TRBV5-6 and TRBJ1-1, with a possible D match to TRBD1 (5 bases). Germline CDR1 and CDR2: SGHDT and YYEEEE. The CDR3 spans 14 residues. The germline V and J ends were trimmed by 2 bases and 0 bases, with 8 bases remaining between them. The DNA of the CDR3 is TGTGCCAGCAGCTTCGGGGGAATGAACACTGAAGCTTTCTTT. Its protein is CASSFGGMNTEAFF.

The chain employs TRBV10-3 and TRBJ2-3; weak D call: TRBD2 (5 bases). This CDR3 spans 16 amino acids. Trimming took off 3 bases at V and 2 bases at J, with 15 bases between the two ends. CDR1 is ENHRY and CDR2 is SYGVKD in the germline V gene. CDR3 nucleotides: TGTGCCATCAGTGATTCTGGGCGGGCTAACACAGATACGCAGTATTTT. Protein product: CAISDSGRANTDTQYF.

With regard to this clonotype: A much bigger clone sits one base away, suggesting this may be a read error. This sequence joins TRBV28 and TRBJ2-3; 9 bases are shared with TRBD2. This CDR3 is 16 amino acids long. In germline, CDR1 is MDHEN, CDR2 SYDVKM. This CDR3 is CASSLTSGVPIDTHYF. For the CDR3, the DNA is TGTGCCAGCAGTCTGACTAGCGGAGTCCCGATAGATACGCACTATTTT.

This clonotype was detected ten times or more. The gene calls are TRBV29-1 and TRBJ2-5; D assignment may be TRBD1 or TRBD2 (6 bases each). The length of the CDR3 is 14 residues. The ends were cut back, 4 bases at V and 1 base at J, with 13 bases in the middle. Per the germline V gene, CDR1 is SQVTM and CDR2 is ANQGSEA. The CDR3 sequence: CSVAGAGTQETQYF. As DNA, the CDR3 is TGCAGCGTTGCGGGGGCCGGTACCCAAGAGACCCAGTACTTC.

The rearrangement uses TRBV12-5 and TRBJ1-1; maybe TRBD1 (5 bases). The length of the CDR3 is 13 residues. V was clipped by 2 bases and J by 7 bases, with 11 bases between them. CDR1 is LGHNT, CDR2 FRNRAP, per germline. CDR3 residues: CASGLSTDSEAFF. CDR3 DNA sequence: TGTGCTAGTGGTTTGTCAACCGACAGTGAAGCTTTCTTT.

Worth noting for this clonotype: It may be a read error: a sequence one base away is much more abundant. CDR3 sequence reads: CAVWLPGRTEAFF. DNA for the CDR3: TGTGCCGTATGGCTCCCAGGTCGCACTGAAGCTTTCTTT. This chain joins TRBV7-9 and TRBJ1-1; D uncertain. From germline, CDR1 is SEHNR and CDR2 FQNEAQ (reference sequence). The CDR3 runs 13 residues. V lost 11 bases and J 4 bases, leaving 17 bases between the germline ends.

V gene TRBV29-1 combines with J gene TRBJ2-7; D is possibly TRBD1 (5 bases). Germline loops: CDR1 SQVTM, CDR2 ANQGSEA. This CDR3 is built from 13 residues. V lost 2 bases and J 4 bases, leaving 12 bases between the germline ends. The CDR3 reads CSVETQGGYEQYF. The CDR3 DNA follows: TGCAGCGTTGAAACGCAGGGTGGTTACGAGCAGTACTTC.

A word on this clonotype: Without the conserved terminal phenylalanine or tryptophan, this CDR3 likely stems from a read error. The chain is built from TRBV29-1 and TRBJ2-1; D uncertain. The CDR3 is 10 residues long. Between the trimmed V and J ends, which lost 4 bases and 10 bases, there was a span of 8 bases. The germline gives CDR1 SQVTM, CDR2 ANQGSEA. CDR3 amino acids: CSVVAGEQFL. The CDR3 bases are TGCAGCGTTGTGGCCGGAGAGCAGTTCCTC.

Many counts were recorded for this clonotype. The V call is TRBV7-8, the J call TRBJ2-1, with 8 bases matching TRBD2. The CDR3 contains 18 residues. Losses at the gene ends were 1 base for V and 2 bases for J; bases not matched to a gene: 10. The germline V gene encodes CDR1 SGHVS and CDR2 FQNEAQ. CDR3 protein: CASSLGGLGLGTYNEQFF. Written as DNA, the CDR3 is TGTGCCAGCAGCTTAGGGGGTCTGGGACTAGGGACCTACAATGAGCAGTTCTTC.

Comments on this clonotype: This may be a read error: a much more frequent sequence differs by one nucleotide. The chain recombines TRBV5-6 with TRBJ2-3, with TRBD2 identical over 7 bases. This CDR3 has 16 amino acids. CDR1 is SGHDT and CDR2 is YYEEEE in the germline V gene. DNA of the CDR3: TGTGCCAGCAGCCCCTACTGGGGCGGGAGACCAGATACGCCGTATTTT. Translation gives CASSPYWGGRPDTPYF.

Worth noting for this clonotype: The junction departs from the called germline gene at one end, perhaps through a read error. The chain links TRBV19 to TRBJ2-7, with 8 bases matching TRBD1. The CDR3 extends over 14 amino acids. CDR1 LNHDA and CDR2 SQIVND come from the germline V gene (reference sequence). The CDR3 DNA sequence: TGTGCCGGTAGTCCCGGACAGGGTTCCTACGAGCAGTACTTC. Encoded protein: CAGSPGQGSYEQYF.

This clonotype was picked up many times. The chain joins TRBV29-1 to TRBJ2-3; 8 bases match TRBD1. CDR1 is SQVTM, CDR2 ANQGSEA, per germline. The CDR3 runs to 13 residues. Trimming took 4 bases from V and 2 from J; bases not matched to a gene: 2. The DNA of the CDR3 is TGCAGCGTTGCAGGGGGCAACACAGATACGCAGTATTTT. Protein: CSVAGGNTDTQYF.

In this sample, this clonotype turned up once. Given a much more abundant clone one base away, this may be a read error. It is likely a read error, because the conserved phenylalanine at the end of the CDR3 is missing. The genes are TRBV29-1 and TRBJ2-7; the match to TRBD1 covers 10 bases. This CDR3 contains 12 residues. From germline, CDR1 is SQVTM and CDR2 ANQGSEA. J lost 6 bases, V lost 6 bases, and 5 bases had no gene match. The CDR3 bases are TGCAGCGTGGGGACAGGGGATTTCGAGCAGTACTCC. Amino acid sequence: CSVGTGDFEQYS.

About this clonotype: One end of the junction is discordant with germline, which a read error may explain. The V call is TRBV4-1, the J call TRBJ2-5; D gene unclear. Germline V gives CDR1 MGHRA, CDR2 YSYEKL. The CDR3 loop spans 12 amino acids. In nucleotides, the CDR3 is TGCGCCAGCAGCCCGAACCAAGGGACCCAGTACTTC. Encoded protein: CASSPNQGTQYF.

This clonotype was counted at least ten times. The gene calls are TRBV7-9 and TRBJ2-3, with TRBD1 matching 10 bases. The CDR3 runs to 16 residues. V lost 4 bases, J lost 5 bases, and 9 bases stayed unmatched. Germline CDR1 and CDR2: SEHNR and FQNEAQ (reference sequence). CDR3 in DNA: TGTGCCAGCAGCTCTCACAGACAGGGGGCAGGAGATACGCAGTATTTT. It is translated as CASSSHRQGAGDTQYF.

Comments on this clonotype: A much larger clone is a single base away; this may be a read error. The CDR3 spells CASRAGRFYGYTF. In DNA form, the CDR3 reads TGTGCCAGCAGAGCGGGGCGATTCTATGGCTACACCTTC. This chain joins TRBV6-5 and TRBJ1-2, with a possible D match to TRBD1 (5 bases). CDR3 length: 13 residues. Per germline, CDR1 MNHEY and CDR2 SVGAGI. The V end lost 6 bases, the J end lost 4 bases, and 12 bases lay between the germline ends.